This entry concerns a single T cell receptor (beta chain). This record comes from a study of blood T cell repertoires in COVID-19. Study context: T cells, B-cell-depleted T cells, or PBMCs supplied cDNA or gDNA.

The protocol was immunoSEQ multiplex PCR, while the TCRdb copy is restricted to in-frame clones and leaves out a portion. The sample has approximately 240,000 clones, approximately 79% seen once. The CDR3 runs to 14 residues. Germline CDR1 reads KGHSH; CDR2 reads LQKENI. Germline trimming cut 5 bases from V and 1 base from J; bases unmatched to any gene: 3. The clonotype was recovered from a woman aged 40-49 years with active or convalescent COVID-19. The chain uses TRBV18 and TRBJ1-1; 8 bases are shared with TRBD1. The sample was peripheral blood. The CDR3 is CASSRQGWNTEAFF. The CDR3 nucleotides are TGTGCCAGCTCAAGACAGGGGTGGAACACTGAAGCTTTCTTT.